The 17 T cell receptor beta chains reported below all come from one sample, sequenced in a study of identifying expanded T cells in peripheral blood. Sequencing used immunoSEQ multiplex PCR; TCRdb keeps in-frame clones, though not all of them. The sample has roughly 96,000 clones, 70% to 90% seen once. What was sequenced was blood. These receptor sequences come from a person aged 18-70 years in good health.

V and J are TRBV6-1 and TRBJ1-2; D is unclear. Trimming cost V 1 base and J 4 bases, with 13 bases left between them. The CDR3 contains 15 residues. Germline assignment: CDR1 MNHNS and CDR2 SASEGT. The CDR3 region has the DNA TGTGCCAGCAGTGAAGGAAGGAGGTTTTCCTATGGCTACACCTTC. The encoded protein is CASSEGRRFSYGYTF.

V and J are TRBV19 and TRBJ1-5; 12 bases align to TRBD1. V trimming: 6 bases; J trimming: 0 bases; junction bases outside the gene matches: 12. Germline loops: CDR1 LNHDA, CDR2 SQIVND (reference sequence). CDR3 length: 19 amino acids. For the CDR3, the DNA is TGTGCCAGTAGGCCGAGGGGGACAGGGGGCGATTATAGCAATCAGCCCCAGCATTTT. The encoded protein is CASRPRGTGGDYSNQPQHF.

The chain links TRBV6-5 to TRBJ1-5, with D possibly TRBD1 on 5 matching bases. V gave up 0 bases and J gave up 5 bases, with 11 bases separating them. There are 15 residues in the CDR3. From germline, CDR1 is MNHEY and CDR2 SVGAGI. The CDR3 region has the DNA TGTGCCAGCAGTTACTCCGCAGGGAGGGATCAGCCCCAGCATTTT. Translated: CASSYSAGRDQPQHF.

V is TRBV19 and J is TRBJ2-3; the D call may be TRBD1 or TRBD2 (5 bases each). Between the trimmed V and J ends, which lost 3 bases and 10 bases, there was a span of 8 bases. CDR1 and CDR2 (germline): LNHDA, SQIVND (reference sequence). The CDR3 loop spans 11 amino acids. CDR3 in amino acids: CASSMWGSQYF. The CDR3 DNA follows: TGTGCCAGTAGTATGTGGGGGTCGCAGTATTTT.

This sequence joins TRBV2 and TRBJ1-2; the match to TRBD1 covers 7 bases. Germline lookup yields CDR1 SNHLY and CDR2 FYNNEI. CDR3 length equals 13 residues. V was pared by 6 bases and J by 2 bases, with 3 bases of the junction left unmatched. CDR3 nucleotide sequence: TGTGCCAGCAGGAGACAGGGAAACTATGGCTACACCTTC. Translated, it gives CASRRQGNYGYTF.

The chain is built from TRBV19 and TRBJ2-3; TRBD1 matches 8 bases. The CDR3 loop spans 14 amino acids. CDR1 is LNHDA, CDR2 SQIVND, per germline (reference sequence). V shed 6 bases and J 4 bases; nucleotides not matched to a gene: 6. CDR3 region: CASSQGAAADTQYF. The CDR3 nucleotides are TGTGCCAGTAGCCAGGGGGCTGCGGCAGATACGCAGTATTTT.

The gene calls are TRBV6-1 and TRBJ1-4, with D perhaps TRBD1 (5 bases). Trimming stripped 1 base from V and 15 bases from J, with 15 bases between. The CDR3 runs 13 residues. Germline V gives CDR1 MNHNS, CDR2 SASEGT. Here the CDR3 reads CASSEEAAGKVFF. For the CDR3, the DNA is TGTGCCAGCAGTGAAGAGGCCGCAGGGAAGGTGTTTTTT.

This sequence joins TRBV30 and TRBJ2-3; the match to TRBD2 covers 8 bases. Germline values: CDR1 GTSNPN, CDR2 SVGIG (reference sequence). This CDR3 contains 15 residues. The trim removed 4 bases at V and 2 bases at J, leaving 8 bases unmatched. The CDR3 coding sequence is TGTGCCTGGACTTACGGGGGGGCCTACACAGATACGCAGTATTTT. This encodes CAWTYGGAYTDTQYF.

The V call is TRBV14, the J call TRBJ1-2; D is undetermined. The CDR3 sequence is 13 residues long. V was pared by 2 bases and J by 0 bases, with 4 bases between. Germline CDR1 and CDR2: SGHDN and FVKESK. This CDR3 is CASSQNTNYGYTF. The CDR3 DNA reads TGTGCCAGCAGCCAAAACACTAACTATGGCTACACCTTC.

The genes are TRBV5-4 and TRBJ2-3, with TRBD2 identical over 11 bases. The CDR3 is made up of 16 amino acids. The V and J ends lost 6 bases and 5 bases, in that order; junction bases with no gene match: 11. The germline gives CDR1 SGHNT, CDR2 YYREEE (reference sequence). Here the CDR3 DNA reads TGTGCCAGCACTACACATAGCGGGGGGGCGGTAGATACGCAGTATTTT. Translating it yields CASTTHSGGAVDTQYF.

The chain is built from TRBV4-1 and TRBJ1-1; unclear D gene. V lost 1 base to trimming and J lost 6 bases, with 18 bases between them. CDR3 length equals 16 residues. Per germline, CDR1 MGHRA and CDR2 YSYEKL. The CDR3 here is CASSQALSSRWAEAFF. The CDR3 nucleotides are TGCGCCAGCAGCCAAGCCCTTTCCAGCCGGTGGGCTGAAGCTTTCTTT.

The CDR3 here is CASSGDRLRLGEKLFF. CDR3 DNA: TGTGCCAGCAGTGGGGACAGGCTGAGATTGGGCGAAAAACTGTTTTTT. The rearrangement joins TRBV2 to TRBJ1-4; TRBD1 aligns across 8 bases. The CDR3 spans 16 residues. Germline loops: CDR1 SNHLY, CDR2 FYNNEI. Trimming cost V 4 bases and J 8 bases; bases outside gene matches: 12.

This rearrangement joins TRBV29-1 to TRBJ1-1, with D unresolved. The CDR3 length is 12 residues. Between the trimmed V and J ends, which lost 7 bases and 0 bases, there was a span of 9 bases. CDR1 is SQVTM and CDR2 is ANQGSEA in the germline V gene. The CDR3 nucleotides are TGCAGCGCCGGGCACATGAACACTGAAGCTTTCTTT. Translated, it gives CSAGHMNTEAFF.

The genes are TRBV19 and TRBJ2-2; 11 bases line up with TRBD1. The CDR3 extends over 15 amino acids. The V gene's germline CDR1 is LNHDA and CDR2 SQIVND (reference sequence). V shed 8 bases and J 0 bases; nucleotides not matched to a gene: 2. DNA for the CDR3: TGTGCCAGTCGGACAGGGGGCTCGAACACCGGGGAGCTGTTTTTT. Amino acids: CASRTGGSNTGELFF.

In this sample, this clone turned up a few times. The V call is TRBV10-3, the J call TRBJ1-5; possible D gene TRBD1, 5 bases. The CDR3 runs 14 residues. CDR1 is ENHRY and CDR2 is SYGVKD in the germline V gene. V gave up 6 bases and J gave up 3 bases, with 12 bases separating them. CDR3 in DNA: TGTGCCATCAGCGAGCCAGGGCTCAATCAGCCCCAGCATTTT. Its translation: CAISEPGLNQPQHF.

The chain couples TRBV6-6 to TRBJ1-1; D remains ambiguous. V was clipped by 5 bases and J by 3 bases, with 10 bases between them. Germline V gene sequence: CDR1 MNHNY, CDR2 SVGAGI (reference sequence). The CDR3 loop spans 13 amino acids. The CDR3 DNA sequence: TGTGCCAGCAGTAAAGGACGGTACACTGAAGCTTTCTTT. It translates to CASSKGRYTEAFF.

V usage is TRBV4-1 and J usage is TRBJ2-6; 9 bases line up with TRBD1. This CDR3 spans 17 amino acids. Losses at the gene ends were 4 bases for V and 2 bases for J; bases not matched to a gene: 6. CDR1 is MGHRA, CDR2 YSYEKL, per germline. CDR3 in DNA: TGCGCCAGCAGCCTCCGGACAGGGGAAGCTGGGGCCAACGTCCTGACTTTC. Its translation is CASSLRTGEAGANVLTF.